Presented here are 17 T cell receptor beta chains from one specimen sequenced in a study of cytomegalovirus exposure and HLA in healthy donors. 13 Jbeta primers and 60 Vbeta primers were used for the PCR. The table came from immunoSEQ multiplex PCR; TCRdb's copy has only in-frame clones and leaves some out. The data show about 150,000 clones, around four fifths seen once. The sequenced sample was PBMCs. Receptors were obtained from a male donor in good health and CMV-seronegative.

V usage is TRBV18 and J usage is TRBJ1-5, with 8 bases fitting TRBD1. Germline V gene lookup returns CDR1 KGHSH and CDR2 LQKENI. With V trimmed by 6 bases and J by 7 bases, 8 bases remained unmatched. The CDR3 sequence is 14 residues long. The CDR3 nucleotides are TGTGCCAGCTCCCTTGGACAGGGTCAACAGCCCCAGCATTTT. It codes for CASSLGQGQQPQHF. The full variable domain, completed using reference TRBV18 and TRBJ1-5, is NAGVMQNPRHLVRRRGQEARLRCSPMKGHSHVYWYRQLPEEGLKFMVYLQKENIIDESGMPKERFSAEFPKEGPSILRIQQVVRGDSAAYFCASSLGQGQQPQHFGDGTRLSIL.

This chain links TRBV2 with TRBJ2-5, with 10 positions matching TRBD1. The junction had 10 bases not matched to a gene; V was cut back by 4 bases and J by 11 bases. This CDR3 comprises 14 residues. CDR1 is SNHLY, CDR2 FYNNEI, per germline. Written as DNA, the CDR3 is TGTGCCAGCAGTGCGGGACAGGGGATCTCAGAGCAGTACTTC. Its translation: CASSAGQGISEQYF.

The chain couples TRBV5-6 to TRBJ2-7, with 8 bases matching TRBD2. Looked up from germline, CDR1 is SGHDT and CDR2 is YYEEEE. The CDR3 runs 15 residues. Germline trimming cut 3 bases from V and 4 bases from J; bases unmatched to any gene: 9. The CDR3 spells CASSSKRETPYEQYF. CDR3 bases: TGTGCCAGCAGCTCAAAGCGGGAGACTCCATACGAGCAGTACTTC.

Only one count was recorded for this clone. The chain combines TRBV7-9 with TRBJ2-1; no definite D call. The V end was cut by 5 bases, the J end by 6 bases, with 14 bases between. The germline CDR1 and CDR2 sequences are SEHNR and FQNEAQ (reference sequence). The CDR3 extends over 14 amino acids. CDR3 loop: CASSPRGWRNEQFF. The CDR3 DNA reads TGTGCCAGCAGCCCACGAGGTTGGCGCAATGAGCAGTTCTTC.

The table lists this clone with a count of one. V usage is TRBV1 and J usage is TRBJ2-7; the listed D gene, TRBD1, was not tested against the DNA. TRBV1 is an annotated pseudogene. The CDR3 runs to 17 residues. The DNA for the CDR3 is TGCACCAGCAGCCATCCTTTCCCACCGGAGGACAGCTACGAGCAGTACTTC. This encodes CTSSHPFPPEDSYEQYF.

The gene calls are TRBV5-1 and TRBJ1-5, with a weak D call TRBD1 (5 bases). The CDR3 runs 15 residues. Per germline, CDR1 SGHRS and CDR2 YFSETQ. Trimming cost V 5 bases and J 5 bases, with 17 bases left between them. CDR3 nucleotide sequence: TGCGCCAGCAGGATCGCGCCAGGGAACTATCAGCCCCAGCATTTT. Translation gives CASRIAPGNYQPQHF.

As DNA, the CDR3 is TGCGCCAGCAGCCAAGATGCAGGGGGCGATGAAAAACTGTTTTTT. The encoded protein is CASSQDAGGDEKLFF. V and J are TRBV4-1 and TRBJ1-4; 8 nucleotides align to TRBD1. Germline V gene data show CDR1 as MGHRA and CDR2 as YSYEKL. The CDR3 spans 15 residues. V shed 0 bases, J shed 6 bases, and the junction held 3 bases outside the gene matches.

This clone turned up a few times. The V gene is TRBV15, the J gene TRBJ1-2, with 7 bases lining up with TRBD1. There are 17 residues in the CDR3. Germline V gives CDR1 LNHNV, CDR2 YYDKDF (reference sequence). The J segment lost 0 bases and the V segment lost 0 bases, leaving 7 bases of the junction unmatched. CDR3 amino acids: CATSRDEGAAANYGYTF. The CDR3 region has the DNA TGTGCCACCAGCAGAGATGAGGGGGCGGCGGCTAACTATGGCTACACCTTC.

The chain uses TRBV9 and TRBJ2-3; 7 positions agree with TRBD2. Germline V gene data show CDR1 as SGDLS and CDR2 as YYNGEE. The CDR3 spans 17 residues. Losses at the gene ends were 2 bases for V and 4 bases for J; bases not matched to a gene: 13. CDR3 amino acids: CASSVGQGAGVSDTQYF. The CDR3 DNA reads as TGTGCCAGCAGCGTGGGTCAAGGGGCGGGGGTGTCAGATACGCAGTATTTT.

This chain joins TRBV4-3 and TRBJ2-2; a possible D gene is TRBD2 (6 bases). Trimming took 3 bases from V and 0 from J, leaving 11 bases between them. From germline, CDR1 is LGHNA and CDR2 YSLEER. The CDR3 sequence is 16 residues long. The CDR3 loop is CASSQEAGSNTGELFF. The CDR3 DNA follows: TGCGCCAGCAGCCAGGAAGCGGGCTCGAACACCGGGGAGCTGTTTTTT.

This chain joins TRBV29-1 and TRBJ2-2; D remains ambiguous. CDR3 length: 15 residues. Germline CDR1 reads SQVTM; CDR2 reads ANQGSEA. The V end was cut by 5 bases, the J end by 3 bases, with 16 bases between. This CDR3 reads CSVLVNDRDTGELFF. CDR3 sequence (DNA): TGCAGCGTTTTGGTCAACGATCGGGACACCGGGGAGCTGTTTTTT.

The V and J genes are TRBV7-3 and TRBJ2-7, with D maybe TRBD1 (9 bases). The germline gives CDR1 SGHTA, CDR2 FQGTGA. The CDR3 is 16 residues long. Trimming removed 5 bases from V and 3 bases from J, with 20 bases in between. In DNA form, the CDR3 reads TGTGCCAGCAGCCCCGCGGGGGGACAGGGCCACTACGAGCAGTACTTC. The encoded protein is CASSPAGGQGHYEQYF.

The gene calls are TRBV6-5 and TRBJ1-1; a possible D gene is TRBD1 (6 bases). The germline V and J ends were trimmed by 5 bases and 11 bases, with 18 bases remaining between them. Germline CDR1 MNHEY, CDR2 SVGAGI. CDR3 length: 13 amino acids. The CDR3 DNA sequence: TGTGCCAGCAGTCTAACAGGGACGATAGGTGCTTTCTTT. Its translation is CASSLTGTIGAFF.

The J gene is TRBJ1-5, the V gene TRBV28; 7 bases agree with TRBD1. The CDR3 has 16 amino acids. CDR1 and CDR2 (germline): MDHEN, SYDVKM. The J segment lost 0 bases and the V segment lost 6 bases, leaving 8 bases of the junction unmatched. Here the CDR3 reads CASSLRQGNSNQPQHF. For the CDR3, the DNA is TGTGCCAGCAGCCTAAGACAGGGTAATAGCAATCAGCCCCAGCATTTT.

This chain connects TRBV7-6 to TRBJ2-3, with TRBD2 matching over 11 bases. Looked up from germline, CDR1 is SGHVS and CDR2 is FNYEAQ. V lost 1 base, J lost 5 bases, and 14 bases stayed unmatched. This CDR3 has 19 residues. The CDR3 protein is CASSLGLAGGPAWGDTQYF. The CDR3 region has the DNA TGTGCCAGCAGCTTAGGTTTAGCGGGAGGGCCGGCTTGGGGAGATACGCAGTATTTT. Looking up the rest from reference TRBV7-6 and TRBJ2-3 gives the full variable domain: GAGVSQSPRYKVTKRGQDVALRCDPISGHVSLYWYRQALGQGPEFLTYFNYEAQQDKSGLPNDRFSAERPEGSISTLTIQRTEQRDSAMYRCASSLGLAGGPAWGDTQYFGPGTRLTVL.

The CDR3 region is CASSIRDRSVQGYTF. CDR3 nucleotides: TGTGCCAGCAGCATCCGGGACAGATCAGTTCAGGGCTACACCTTC. The genes are TRBV5-4 and TRBJ1-2, with TRBD1 matching over 7 bases. The junction had 14 bases not matched to a gene; V was cut back by 4 bases and J by 8 bases. The CDR3 contains 15 residues. Germline lookup yields CDR1 SGHNT and CDR2 YYREEE (reference sequence). Together with reference TRBV5-4 and TRBJ1-2, the CDR3 gives the full variable domain: ETGVTQSPTHLIKTRGQQVTLRCSSQSGHNTVSWYQQALGQGPQFIFQYYREEENGRGNFPPRFSGLQFPNYSSELNVNALELDDSALYLCASSIRDRSVQGYTFGSGTRLTVV.

The sample holds a few counts of this clone. The sample contains more than one DNA sequence encoding this CDR3. This sequence joins TRBV6-5 and TRBJ1-1; perhaps TRBD1 as D (6 bases). CDR1 MNHEY and CDR2 SVGAGI come from the germline V gene. The CDR3 length is 15 residues. The germline V and J ends were trimmed by 0 bases and 0 bases, with 8 bases remaining between them. The CDR3 nucleotides read TGTGCCAGCAGTTACTCCGGACAGATGAACACTGAAGCTTTCTTT. Translated: CASSYSGQMNTEAFF.